This entry is about one TCR beta chain. The antigen is unknown. A junction boundary mismatches the germline segment, possibly from a read error. This entry is derived from a study of post-analysis software for immune sequencing data. Study outcomes and limitations: Patients with multiple sclerosis recorded significantly lower normalized Chao1 diversity than controls, the study found. Analysis by F measure revealed that same-batch samples clustered strongly together.

Unique molecular identifiers tagged the TCR beta cDNA libraries. TCRdb independently ran MiXCR on the PCR reads; one entry per CDR3 protein. The sample contains around 190,000 distinct CDR3 sequences, 29% of which appear only once. The clonotype was recovered from a girl aged 2-17 years with multiple sclerosis. Sequencing was performed on blood.

This CDR3 is CAGSPTASAGYTF. In DNA form, the CDR3 reads TGTGCCGGCAGTCCCACAGCGTCGGCAGGCTACACCTTC. The chain employs TRBV6-5 and TRBJ1-2; D gene uncertain. CDR1 is MNHEY and CDR2 is SVGAGI in the germline V gene. The CDR3 runs to 13 residues.